This T cell receptor (beta chain) was obtained from a study of beta chain features in type 1 diabetes. CDR1 is SQVTM and CDR2 is ANQGSEA in the germline V gene. Trimming cost V 6 bases and J 0 bases, with 12 bases left between them. The length of the CDR3 is 14 residues. Expressed TCRB transcripts were sequenced, since all the RNA that had been isolated was reverse transcribed. Roughly 3.4 million reads were obtained on average from naive, central memory and regulatory T cell samples. Generated by immunoSEQ multiplex PCR, the TCRdb table keeps only in-frame clones and is missing some. This sample has some 180,000 clones, with approximately 13% found just once.

This clonotype originated in a woman between 18 and 29 years old in good health. This chain uses TRBV29-1 with TRBJ2-1; D remains unclear. The sequencing sample was made of central memory CD4+ T cells from blood. The CDR3 sequence: CSVVEVHSYNEQFF. The DNA of the CDR3 is TGCAGCGTGGTCGAGGTGCACTCCTACAATGAGCAGTTCTTC.